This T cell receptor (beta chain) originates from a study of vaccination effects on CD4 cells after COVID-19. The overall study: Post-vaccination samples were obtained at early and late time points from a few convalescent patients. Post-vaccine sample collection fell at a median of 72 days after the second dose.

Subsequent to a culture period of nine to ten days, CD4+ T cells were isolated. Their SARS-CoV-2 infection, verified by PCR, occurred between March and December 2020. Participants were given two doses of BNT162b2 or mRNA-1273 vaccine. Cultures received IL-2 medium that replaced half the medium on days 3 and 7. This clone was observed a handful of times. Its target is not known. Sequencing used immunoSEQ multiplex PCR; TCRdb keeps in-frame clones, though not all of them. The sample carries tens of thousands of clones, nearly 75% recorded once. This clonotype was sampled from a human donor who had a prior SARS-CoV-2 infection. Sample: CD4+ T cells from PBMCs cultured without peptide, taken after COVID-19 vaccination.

CDR3 amino acids: CASSPGTGATYEQYF. DNA of the CDR3: TGCGCCAGCAGTCCAGGGACAGGGGCAACCTACGAGCAGTACTTC. The chain links TRBV23-1 to TRBJ2-7; 10 bases line up with TRBD1. TRBV23-1 falls under the ORF class, with uncertain function. The CDR3 runs 15 residues. J gave up 2 bases and V 4 bases, and 5 bases lay outside the gene matches.